These T cell receptor beta chains were read from a single sample in a study of identical twins. Using its own MiXCR run on the 5' RACE reads, TCRdb lists one record per CDR3 protein. Of a few hundred thousand distinct CDR3 sequences detected, around 15% appear once; the ten largest clones hold roughly 0.44%. These same records also appear under a second study, on yellow fever vaccine responses in identical twins.

Material: CD4+ T cells sorted from blood. The receptors shown here come from a woman between 18 and 30 years old in good health. The CDR3 runs from the conserved cysteine through the conserved F or W. Each record gives: V gene, J gene, D gene, clone size, CDR3 DNA, CDR3 protein. D genes are given only for firm matches. Rows give clone size only sometimes, using once, few, many, or a class for an expanded clone.

v_gene: TRBV5-1; j_gene: TRBJ2-5; d_gene: NA; abundance: few; CDR3nt: TGCGCCAGCAGCTTCGCCCCGGCCCAGCGCCAAGAGACCCAGTACTTC; CDR3aa: CASSFAPAQRQETQYF
v_gene: TRBV29-1; j_gene: TRBJ2-5; d_gene: TRBD1; abundance: NA; CDR3nt: TGCAGCGTTGGCCTGGGACAGCAAGAGACCCAGTACTTC; CDR3aa: CSVGLGQQETQYF
v_gene: TRBV3-1; j_gene: TRBJ2-1; d_gene: TRBD2; abundance: few; CDR3nt: TGTGCCAGCAGCCAGGAGGGTGGGGGACTAGCGGGAGGGAATGAGCAGTTCTTC; CDR3aa: CASSQEGGGLAGGNEQFF
v_gene: TRBV7-2; j_gene: TRBJ2-3; d_gene: NA; abundance: NA; CDR3nt: TGTGCCAGCAGCTTCGGGGCGGGGGCTAGCACAGATACGCAGTATTTT; CDR3aa: CASSFGAGASTDTQYF
v_gene: TRBV12-3/TRBV12-4; j_gene: TRBJ2-1; d_gene: TRBD2; abundance: NA; CDR3nt: TGTGCCAGCAGTCGACTAGCGGGAGGCCACAATGAGCAGTTCTTC; CDR3aa: CASSRLAGGHNEQFF
v_gene: TRBV5-4; j_gene: TRBJ2-1; d_gene: NA; abundance: NA; CDR3nt: TGTGCCAGCAGCTTGGTAGCAGGGAACGATGAGCAGTTCTTC; CDR3aa: CASSLVAGNDEQFF
v_gene: TRBV12-5; j_gene: TRBJ2-1; d_gene: TRBD2; abundance: NA; CDR3nt: TGTGCTAGTGGTTTGGTATGGTCGCGGGAGGGCGTCAATGAGCAGTTCTTC; CDR3aa: CASGLVWSREGVNEQFF
v_gene: TRBV24-1; j_gene: TRBJ2-2; d_gene: TRBD1; abundance: few; CDR3nt: TGTGCCACCAGTGAAAGGACAGGATACACCGGGGAGCTGTTTTTT; CDR3aa: CATSERTGYTGELFF
v_gene: TRBV9; j_gene: TRBJ1-2; d_gene: NA; abundance: NA; CDR3nt: TGTGCCAGCAGCGTAGACCAACCTTCTAACTATGGCTACACCTTC; CDR3aa: CASSVDQPSNYGYTF
v_gene: TRBV12-3/TRBV12-4; j_gene: TRBJ1-3; d_gene: NA; abundance: few; CDR3nt: TGTGCCAGCAGTTTTGATTCTTCTTCTTCTTCGAACACCATATATTTT; CDR3aa: CASSFDSSSSSNTIYF
v_gene: TRBV5-1; j_gene: TRBJ2-1; d_gene: NA; abundance: few; CDR3nt: TGCGCCAGCAGGTCGAGCGGCTCCTACAATGAGCAGTTCTTC; CDR3aa: CASRSSGSYNEQFF
v_gene: TRBV7-8; j_gene: TRBJ2-3; d_gene: TRBD2; abundance: NA; CDR3nt: TGTGCCAGCAGCGCGGGACTAGCGATCCTTAGGGGCACAGATACGCAGTATTTT; CDR3aa: CASSAGLAILRGTDTQYF
v_gene: TRBV4-1; j_gene: TRBJ2-7; d_gene: NA; abundance: NA; CDR3nt: TGCGCCAGCAGCCAAGTTCGGGGATCGGTGTACGAGCAGTACTTC; CDR3aa: CASSQVRGSVYEQYF
v_gene: TRBV7-8; j_gene: TRBJ2-1; d_gene: TRBD2; abundance: many; CDR3nt: TGTGCCAGCAGCTTAGGGGGGACTAGTGGGAATGAGCAGTTCTTC; CDR3aa: CASSLGGTSGNEQFF
v_gene: TRBV10-2; j_gene: TRBJ2-5; d_gene: NA; abundance: few; CDR3nt: TGCGCCAGTCAGGGGTTGGAGACCCAGTACTTC; CDR3aa: CASQGLETQYF
v_gene: TRBV20-1; j_gene: TRBJ2-3; d_gene: NA; abundance: NA; CDR3nt: TGCAGTGCAGAGTCGGGGGCCACAGATACGCAGTATTTT; CDR3aa: CSAESGATDTQYF
v_gene: TRBV11-2; j_gene: TRBJ2-3; d_gene: TRBD2; abundance: NA; CDR3nt: TGTGCCAGCAGCTTGGAAGGGACTAGCGGGAGTAGGGTAGATACGCAGTATTTT; CDR3aa: CASSLEGTSGSRVDTQYF
v_gene: TRBV3-1; j_gene: TRBJ2-1; d_gene: NA; abundance: NA; CDR3nt: TGTGCCAGCAGCCCTCCCGGGGTGTCCTACAATGAGCAGTTCTTC; CDR3aa: CASSPPGVSYNEQFF
v_gene: TRBV20-1; j_gene: TRBJ2-5; d_gene: TRBD2; abundance: NA; CDR3nt: TGCAGTGCGAGACTAGCGGGTAGCCAAGAGACCCAGTACTTC; CDR3aa: CSARLAGSQETQYF
v_gene: TRBV20-1; j_gene: TRBJ2-7; d_gene: NA; abundance: NA; CDR3nt: TGCAGTGCTAGGTGGCTGAGCTCCTACGAGCAGTACTTC; CDR3aa: CSARWLSSYEQYF
v_gene: TRBV28; j_gene: TRBJ1-5; d_gene: NA; abundance: few; CDR3nt: TGTGCCACGCGAGGGGAGAATCAGCCCCAGCATTTT; CDR3aa: CATRGENQPQHF
v_gene: TRBV2; j_gene: TRBJ1-2; d_gene: TRBD1; abundance: once; CDR3nt: TGTGCCAGCAGTGAACCTTCGGACAGGCTCCGGAGTGGCTACACCTTC; CDR3aa: CASSEPSDRLRSGYTF
v_gene: TRBV11-2; j_gene: TRBJ2-2; d_gene: NA; abundance: NA; CDR3nt: TGTGCCAGCAGCTTAGGTCGGGTGTCCGCGAACACCGGGGAGCTGTTTTTT; CDR3aa: CASSLGRVSANTGELFF
v_gene: TRBV27; j_gene: TRBJ1-1; d_gene: NA; abundance: few; CDR3nt: TGTGCCAGCAGTTTATGGGGGTTCGGGGAAGCTTTCTTT; CDR3aa: CASSLWGFGEAFF
v_gene: TRBV14; j_gene: TRBJ2-1; d_gene: NA; abundance: NA; CDR3nt: TGTGCCAGCAGCCTAAATTACAGAGGTGAGCAGTTCTTC; CDR3aa: CASSLNYRGEQFF
v_gene: TRBV27; j_gene: TRBJ2-1; d_gene: TRBD2; abundance: NA; CDR3nt: TGTGCCAGCAGTACCCTGATCTTAGCGGGAGGGGGTGCGAGTAATGAGCAGTTCTTC; CDR3aa: CASSTLILAGGGASNEQFF
v_gene: TRBV3-1; j_gene: TRBJ2-3; d_gene: NA; abundance: few; CDR3nt: TGTGCCAGCAGCCCCCTCGGGGTAACGGCCACAGATACGCAGTATTTT; CDR3aa: CASSPLGVTATDTQYF
v_gene: TRBV10-3; j_gene: TRBJ2-3; d_gene: NA; abundance: NA; CDR3nt: TGTGCCATCAGCCTAAGCTCTAGCTCTACGGGCACAGATACGCAGTATTTT; CDR3aa: CAISLSSSSTGTDTQYF
v_gene: TRBV29-1; j_gene: TRBJ2-1; d_gene: NA; abundance: few; CDR3nt: TGCAGCGTTGAGCAGACAGCAGAGCAGTTCTTC; CDR3aa: CSVEQTAEQFF
v_gene: TRBV14; j_gene: TRBJ1-1; d_gene: NA; abundance: NA; CDR3nt: TGTGCCAGCAGCCAATTTACTGAAGCTTTCTTT; CDR3aa: CASSQFTEAFF
v_gene: TRBV11-2; j_gene: TRBJ2-1; d_gene: TRBD2; abundance: NA; CDR3nt: TGTGCCAGCAGCGCCCCTAGCGGACGAAACAATGAGCAGTTCTTC; CDR3aa: CASSAPSGRNNEQFF